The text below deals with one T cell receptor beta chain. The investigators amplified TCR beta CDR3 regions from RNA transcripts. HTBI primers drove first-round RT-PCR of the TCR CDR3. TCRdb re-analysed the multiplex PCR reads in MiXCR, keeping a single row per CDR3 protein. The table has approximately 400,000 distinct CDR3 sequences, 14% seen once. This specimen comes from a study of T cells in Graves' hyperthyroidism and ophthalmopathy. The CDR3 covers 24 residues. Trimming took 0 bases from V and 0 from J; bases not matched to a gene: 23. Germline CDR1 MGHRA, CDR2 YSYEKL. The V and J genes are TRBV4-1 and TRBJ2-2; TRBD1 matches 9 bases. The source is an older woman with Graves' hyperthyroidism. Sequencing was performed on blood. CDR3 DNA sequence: TGCGCCAGCAGCCAAGAACCCCGAGCCGGGACAGGGAAGGTATTAAAGGCGAACACCGGGGAGCTGTTTTTT. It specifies CASSQEPRAGTGKVLKANTGELFF.